This T cell receptor (beta chain) was documented in a study of a mutant IDH1 vaccine in newly diagnosed glioma. At the level of the study: Treated individuals were about 62% male and roughly 40% female, averaging approximately 40 years of age. General study results and limits: Of all patients, about 93% showed vaccine-induced immune responses.

Remarks on this clone: No antigen is known for it.

Trimming took off 2 bases at V and 3 bases at J, with 11 bases between the two ends. The V gene's germline CDR1 is ENHRY and CDR2 SYGVKD. The CDR3 is made up of 14 amino acids. The protocol was immunoSEQ multiplex PCR, while the TCRdb copy is restricted to in-frame clones and leaves out a portion. Found here are 70,000 to 95,000 clones, approximately 85% of them singletons; the top ten hold around 0.73%. The sample's time point: week 23, last vaccination. Doses of 300 ug of mutant IDH1 20-mer peptide were given with topical imiquimod. The rearrangement links TRBV10-3 to TRBJ2-7; TRBD2 is a possible D gene (5 bases). The receptor comes from a woman aged 50 to 60 with glioma. Sequencing was performed on PBMCs, taken from a glioma patient whose treatment included an IDH1 peptide vaccine. DNA of the CDR3: TGTGCCATCAGTGAGCGGGAAAAGGTCTACGAGCAGTACTTC. Protein product: CAISEREKVYEQYF.